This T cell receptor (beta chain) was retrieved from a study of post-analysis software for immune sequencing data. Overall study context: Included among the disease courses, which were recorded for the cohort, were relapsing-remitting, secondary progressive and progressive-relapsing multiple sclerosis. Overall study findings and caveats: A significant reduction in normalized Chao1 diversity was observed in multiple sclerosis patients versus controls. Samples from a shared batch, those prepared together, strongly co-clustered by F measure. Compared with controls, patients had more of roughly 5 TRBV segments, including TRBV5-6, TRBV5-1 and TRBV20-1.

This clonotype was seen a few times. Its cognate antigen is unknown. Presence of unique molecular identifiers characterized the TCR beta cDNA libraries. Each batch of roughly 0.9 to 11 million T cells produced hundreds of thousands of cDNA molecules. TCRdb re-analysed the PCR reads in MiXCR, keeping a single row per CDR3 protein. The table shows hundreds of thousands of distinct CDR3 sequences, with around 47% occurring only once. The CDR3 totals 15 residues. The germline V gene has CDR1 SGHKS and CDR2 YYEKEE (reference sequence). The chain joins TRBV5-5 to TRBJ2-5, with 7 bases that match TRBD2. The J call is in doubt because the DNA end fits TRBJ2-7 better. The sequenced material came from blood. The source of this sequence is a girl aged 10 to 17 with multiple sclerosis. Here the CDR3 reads CASSSGGRATYEQYF. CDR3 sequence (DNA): TGTGCCAGCAGCTCCGGGGGGAGGGCGACCTACGAGCAGTACTTC.